This T cell receptor beta chain was recorded in a study of cytomegalovirus exposure and HLA in healthy donors. A remark on this clone: The antigen is not known.

This CDR3 contains 15 residues. V lost 6 bases, J lost 1 base, and 16 bases lay in between. Germline V gene data show CDR1 as MNHNY and CDR2 as SVGAGI (reference sequence). Regarding the study as a whole: Immune exposure data for these donors was limited to CMV serostatus.

PCR was performed using 60 Vbeta and 13 Jbeta primers. Some clones are missing from TCRdb's copy, which holds only in-frame ones; the method was immunoSEQ multiplex PCR. The sample carries about 150,000 clones, approximately 82% recorded once. This receptor was taken from a man aged 35-49 years in good health and CMV-seronegative. Sequencing used PBMCs. This chain links TRBV6-6 with TRBJ2-7; no clear D. DNA of the CDR3: TGTGCCAGCAGCCCGGCCGGGTTGCCATCCTACGAGCAGTACTTC. Translating gives CASSPAGLPSYEQYF.